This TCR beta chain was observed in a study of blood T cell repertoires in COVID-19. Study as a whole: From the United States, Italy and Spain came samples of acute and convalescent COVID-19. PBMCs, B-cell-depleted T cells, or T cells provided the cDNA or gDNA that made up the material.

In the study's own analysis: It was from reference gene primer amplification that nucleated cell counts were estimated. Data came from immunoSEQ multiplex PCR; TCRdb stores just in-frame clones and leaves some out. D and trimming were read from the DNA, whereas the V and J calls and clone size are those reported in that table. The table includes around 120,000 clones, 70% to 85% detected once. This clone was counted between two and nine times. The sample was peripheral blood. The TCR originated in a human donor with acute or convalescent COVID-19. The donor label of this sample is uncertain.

The CDR3 region is CASSDRRGQGASSPLHF. In DNA, the CDR3 is TGTGCCAGCAGTGATCGGAGGGGACAGGGGGCAAGTTCACCCCTCCACTTT. V gene TRBV2 combines with J gene TRBJ1-6, with TRBD1 matching over 12 bases. CDR3 length: 17 amino acids. The junction had 9 bases not matched to a gene; V was cut back by 3 bases and J by 9 bases. Germline V gene sequence: CDR1 SNHLY, CDR2 FYNNEI.